The 21 T cell receptor beta chains presented below share a single source sample, sequenced in a study of blood T cell repertoires in COVID-19. Profiled with immunoSEQ multiplex PCR; TCRdb holds only in-frame clones, not every one. The sample lists more than 140,000 clones, about 90% seen once, with 1.5% in the top ten. The material sequenced was peripheral blood. These receptors were obtained from a woman aged 60-70 years with acute or convalescent COVID-19.

This sequence joins TRBV15 and TRBJ1-5; 7 bases align to TRBD1. CDR3 length: 15 amino acids. Germline CDR1 and CDR2: LNHNV and YYDKDF (reference sequence). With 2 bases clipped from V and 3 bases from J, the junction kept 4 bases outside the gene matches. The CDR3 DNA sequence: TGTGCCACCAGCAGAACGACAGGGCTCAATCAGCCCCAGCATTTT. Its protein product is CATSRTTGLNQPQHF. The variable domain in full, with the rest retrieved from reference TRBV15 and TRBJ1-5, is DAMVIQNPRYQVTQFGKPVTLSCSQTLNHNVMYWYQQKSSQAPKLLFHYYDKDFNNEADTPDNFQSRRPNTSFCFLDIRSPGLGDTAMYLCATSRTTGLNQPQHFGDGTRLSIL.

The chain is built from TRBV6-5 and TRBJ1-1; no clear D. This CDR3 has 14 amino acids. The V end was cut by 4 bases, the J end by 3 bases, with 12 bases between. Germline V gives CDR1 MNHEY, CDR2 SVGAGI. The chain's CDR3 is CASSSRRVDTEAFF. The CDR3 nucleotides are TGTGCCAGCAGTTCCAGGAGGGTTGACACTGAAGCTTTCTTT.

The chain recombines TRBV6-1 with TRBJ1-5; D gene unclear. From germline, CDR1 is MNHNS and CDR2 SASEGT. V was pared by 2 bases and J by 7 bases, with 12 bases between. This CDR3 comprises 14 residues. In DNA form, the CDR3 reads TGTGCCAGCAGTGAAAATGGGCGCAGGCAGCCCCAGCATTTT. This gives the protein CASSENGRRQPQHF.

This chain connects TRBV28 to TRBJ2-2; 9 bases are a match to TRBD1. The CDR3 is 15 amino acids. J lost 4 bases, V lost 5 bases, and 5 bases had no gene match. Germline loops: CDR1 MDHEN, CDR2 SYDVKM. CDR3 coding DNA: TGTGCCAGCAGTACAGGACAGGGGTCCACCGGGGAGCTGTTTTTT. It specifies CASSTGQGSTGELFF.

This chain uses TRBV19 with TRBJ1-2, with 10 bases that match TRBD1. Germline lookup yields CDR1 LNHDA and CDR2 SQIVND (reference sequence). The CDR3 sequence is 13 residues long. V gave up 4 bases and J gave up 8 bases; unmatched junction bases: 4. The CDR3 coding sequence is TGTGCCAGTAGTAGGGGACAGGGGAACGGCTACACCTTC. Its protein product is CASSRGQGNGYTF.

Remarks on this clone: Distinct nucleotide sequences in the sample also encode this CDR3. The chain couples TRBV5-1 to TRBJ1-1; 8 bases agree with TRBD1. The trim removed 2 bases at V and 1 base at J, leaving 4 bases unmatched. Germline V gene data show CDR1 as SGHRS and CDR2 as YFSETQ. The CDR3 has 15 residues. In nucleotides, the CDR3 is TGCGCCAGCAGCTTAGCAGGGGGCGGGAACACTGAAGCTTTCTTT. This sequence encodes CASSLAGGGNTEAFF.

J is TRBJ1-3 and V is TRBV20-1; 8 nucleotides align to TRBD1. J gave up 3 bases and V 3 bases, and 13 bases lay outside the gene matches. CDR1 and CDR2 from the germline V gene are DFQATT and SNEGSKA (reference sequence). CDR3 length equals 17 residues. CDR3 nucleotides: TGCAGTGCTAGTCATCTGTACCAGGGGGCGGTTGGAAACACCATATATTTT. This translates into CSASHLYQGAVGNTIYF.

J is TRBJ1-1 and V is TRBV3-1 (or the pseudogene TRBV3-2); D uncertain. The CDR3 is 13 residues long. CDR1 and CDR2 from the germline V gene are LGHDT and YNNKEL (reference sequence). Trimming stripped 8 bases from V and 0 bases from J, with 10 bases between. CDR3 protein: CASGTRVNTEAFF. For the CDR3, the DNA is TGTGCCAGCGGAACGAGGGTGAACACTGAAGCTTTCTTT.

The chain uses TRBV4-2 and TRBJ1-4, with D possibly being TRBD1 (5 bases). Germline V gives CDR1 LGHNA, CDR2 YNFKEQ. This CDR3 comprises 16 residues. V lost 0 bases and J 4 bases, leaving 12 bases between the germline ends. For the CDR3, the DNA is TGTGCCAGCAGCCAAGATTGGGAGGGGAATAATGAAAAACTGTTTTTT. The encoded protein is CASSQDWEGNNEKLFF.

V and J are TRBV5-1 and TRBJ1-4, with D perhaps TRBD1 (6 bases). Germline assignment: CDR1 SGHRS and CDR2 YFSETQ. The CDR3 is 15 residues long. Trimming stripped 3 bases from V and 3 bases from J, with 12 bases between. The CDR3 region has the DNA TGCGCCAGCAGCTCCCAACAGGGAGCTAATGAAAAACTGTTTTTT. It codes for CASSSQQGANEKLFF.

The rearrangement links TRBV7-9 to TRBJ1-1; D unclear. Germline V CDR1 and CDR2: SEHNR, FQNEAQ (reference sequence). This CDR3 contains 13 residues. With 0 bases removed from V and 11 bases from J, the gap between germline ends came to 13 bases. CDR3 sequence: CASSLAPAGGAFF. The CDR3 bases are TGTGCCAGCAGCTTAGCCCCTGCGGGTGGGGCTTTCTTT.

V gene TRBV2 combines with J gene TRBJ1-5; 7 bases align to TRBD1. The CDR3 length is 14 residues. The J segment lost 6 bases and the V segment lost 7 bases, leaving 9 bases of the junction unmatched. Germline loops: CDR1 SNHLY, CDR2 FYNNEI. CDR3 protein: CASTQTGYGQPQHF. CDR3 in DNA: TGTGCCAGCACCCAGACAGGGTACGGTCAGCCCCAGCATTTT.

The rearrangement uses TRBV6-2 or TRBV6-3 and TRBJ2-7; 7 positions agree with TRBD1. The V and J ends lost 4 bases and 3 bases, in that order; junction bases with no gene match: 3. From germline, CDR1 is MNHEY and CDR2 SVGEGT. The length of the CDR3 is 13 residues. CDR3 residues: CASSSGTDYEQYF. The CDR3, as DNA: TGTGCCAGCAGTTCCGGGACAGACTACGAGCAGTACTTC.

This chain uses TRBV19 with TRBJ1-6; D is unclear. CDR1 and CDR2 (germline): LNHDA, SQIVND (reference sequence). This CDR3 spans 15 amino acids. Trimming left V 5 bases short and J 0 bases short, with 8 bases between. For the CDR3, the DNA is TGTGCCAGTAGTCGGCAGGACTCCTATAATTCACCCCTCCACTTT. Translated: CASSRQDSYNSPLHF.

The sample holds a few counts of this clone. Here the CDR3 reads CASSLTLDQPQHF. In DNA form, the CDR3 reads TGTGCCAGCAGTCTAACGTTGGATCAGCCCCAGCATTTT. The chain couples TRBV6-5 to TRBJ1-5; D gene ambiguous. Germline loops: CDR1 MNHEY, CDR2 SVGAGI. V lost 5 bases and J 5 bases, leaving 10 bases between the germline ends. The CDR3 has 13 amino acids.

This chain joins TRBV10-3 and TRBJ1-1; 7 bases match TRBD1. Losses at the gene ends were 10 bases for V and 1 base for J; bases not matched to a gene: 12. Per germline, CDR1 ENHRY and CDR2 SYGVKD. The CDR3 sequence is 15 residues long. CDR3 loop: CATEEPGGKNTEAFF. CDR3 DNA: TGTGCCACCGAGGAACCAGGGGGTAAGAACACTGAAGCTTTCTTT.

This chain's CDR3 is CASSQDSGGNNEQFF. The CDR3 DNA reads TGTGCCAGCAGCCAAGATAGCGGGGGCAACAATGAGCAGTTCTTC. The chain carries TRBV3-1 (or the pseudogene TRBV3-2) and TRBJ2-1; 9 bases align to TRBD2. The CDR3 runs 15 residues. CDR1 and CDR2 (germline): LGHDT, YNNKEL (reference sequence). Trimming at V came to 0 bases and at J to 5 bases, leaving 2 bases not matched to a gene.

The rearrangement joins TRBV5-1 to TRBJ2-1, with TRBD1 matching 10 bases. The germline V gene encodes CDR1 SGHRS and CDR2 YFSETQ. V dropped 5 bases and J dropped 8; count of bases not matched to a gene: 4. CDR3 length: 13 residues. CDR3 coding DNA: TGCGCCAGCAGGGGGACAGGGGCAGATGAGCAGTTCTTC. Translating it yields CASRGTGADEQFF.

The chain has TRBV29-1 and TRBJ2-7, with TRBD1 identical over 7 bases. Germline trimming cut 7 bases from V and 7 bases from J; bases unmatched to any gene: 7. This CDR3 is built from 11 residues. Germline loops: CDR1 SQVTM, CDR2 ANQGSEA. This chain's CDR3 is CSGYRGGEQYF. CDR3 nucleotide sequence: TGCAGCGGTTACAGGGGTGGAGAGCAGTACTTC.

V is TRBV7-8 and J is TRBJ1-3; D is perhaps TRBD1 (5 bases). Per the germline V gene, CDR1 is SGHVS and CDR2 is FQNEAQ. The CDR3 loop spans 15 amino acids. V was shortened by 0 bases and J by 3 bases, with 9 bases between the two germline ends. The CDR3 here is CASSLAGRVGNTIYF. The CDR3 DNA reads as TGTGCCAGCAGCTTAGCGGGCAGGGTTGGAAACACCATATATTTT.

This clone was detected only a few times. The J gene is TRBJ2-2, the V gene TRBV10-3, with 7 bases lining up with TRBD1. There are 13 residues in the CDR3. J gave up 5 bases and V 7 bases, and 4 bases lay outside the gene matches. Germline lookup yields CDR1 ENHRY and CDR2 SYGVKD. The CDR3 DNA sequence: TGTGCCATCACCGCGACAGGGACCGGGGAGCTGTTTTTT. Translating gives CAITATGTGELFF.